This T cell receptor (beta chain) was captured by sequencing in a study of blood T cell repertoires in COVID-19. Study information: Italy, Spain and the United States were the sources of the convalescent and acute COVID-19 samples.

Unmatched junction bases numbered 13, after V lost 5 bases and J lost 5 bases. The CDR3 is 16 amino acids. The germline gives CDR1 MDHEN, CDR2 SYDVKM. This clone has only one observation. Measured with immunoSEQ multiplex PCR; TCRdb has only the in-frame clones, and not every one. The sample holds some 60,000 clones, around 90% seen once. This clonotype originated in a man between 60 and 75 years old with acute or convalescent COVID-19. Material for sequencing was peripheral blood. The chain carries TRBV28 and TRBJ2-5; TRBD2 matches 8 bases. CDR3 in DNA: TGTGCCAGCAGTCCTGGGCTAGCGGGTGTCGGGGAGACCCAGTACTTC. Its translation: CASSPGLAGVGETQYF. The full variable domain, rest sourced from reference TRBV28 and TRBJ2-5, is DVKVTQSSRYLVKRTGEKVFLECVQDMDHENMFWYRQDPGLGLRLIYFSYDVKMKEKGDIPEGYSVSREKKERFSLILESASTNQTSMYLCASSPGLAGVGETQYFGPGTRLLVL.